Listed below are T cell receptor beta chains from one sample, sequenced in a study of blood T cell repertoires in COVID-19. Generated by immunoSEQ multiplex PCR, the TCRdb table keeps only in-frame clones and is missing some. The sample includes some 160,000 clones, around 76% of them seen just once. Input material: peripheral blood. These receptors were collected from a man between 60 and 75 years old with acute or convalescent COVID-19. CDR3s include the opening cysteine and the closing phenylalanine or tryptophan. The D gene is left open where the match is weak. Expanded clones are given a class, and other clones once, few, many or no size at all.

v_gene: TRBV4-1; len: 18; d_gene: -; j_gene: TRBJ2-1; abundance: -; CDR3aa: CASSQDGGTGYSYNEQFF; CDR3nt: TGCGCCAGCAGCCAAGACGGGGGTACGGGATACTCCTACAATGAGCAGTTCTTC
v_gene: TRBV6-6; len: 12; d_gene: -; j_gene: TRBJ2-5; abundance: -; CDR3aa: CASSPGQETQYF; CDR3nt: TGTGCCAGCAGTCCAGGGCAAGAGACCCAGTACTTC
v_gene: TRBV5-6; len: 15; d_gene: TRBD2; j_gene: TRBJ2-2; abundance: -; CDR3aa: CASSLQIAGGGELFF; CDR3nt: TGTGCCAGCAGCTTGCAGATAGCGGGAGGCGGGGAGCTGTTTTTT
v_gene: TRBV5-1; len: 13; d_gene: -; j_gene: TRBJ1-1; abundance: once; CDR3aa: CASSFQQNTEAFF; CDR3nt: TGCGCCAGCAGCTTTCAACAGAACACTGAAGCTTTCTTT
v_gene: TRBV27; len: 16; d_gene: -; j_gene: TRBJ1-3; abundance: -; CDR3aa: CASSLSLTGSGNTIYF; CDR3nt: TGTGCCAGCAGTTTATCTTTGACAGGCTCTGGAAACACCATATATTTT
v_gene: TRBV7-2; len: 15; d_gene: -; j_gene: TRBJ1-2; abundance: -; CDR3aa: CASSLDSSGRGGYTF; CDR3nt: TGTGCCAGCAGCTTAGATTCTTCAGGAAGGGGCGGCTACACCTTC
v_gene: TRBV28; len: 17; d_gene: TRBD2; j_gene: TRBJ2-5; abundance: -; CDR3aa: CASSSPPGLAFQETQYF; CDR3nt: TGTGCCAGCAGTTCTCCACCGGGACTAGCGTTTCAAGAGACCCAGTACTTC
v_gene: TRBV25-1; len: 15; d_gene: TRBD1; j_gene: TRBJ1-1; abundance: few; CDR3aa: CASSQPGQGNTEAFF; CDR3nt: TGTGCCAGCAGTCAACCGGGACAGGGGAACACTGAAGCTTTCTTT
v_gene: TRBV18; len: 16; d_gene: TRBD2; j_gene: TRBJ2-3; abundance: -; CDR3aa: CASSPSAGGGTDTQYF; CDR3nt: TGTGCCAGCTCCCCATCAGCGGGAGGAGGTACAGATACGCAGTATTTT
v_gene: TRBV25-1; len: 15; d_gene: -; j_gene: TRBJ1-4; abundance: -; CDR3aa: CASSEFGTPNEKLFF; CDR3nt: TGTGCCAGCAGTGAATTTGGGACACCGAATGAAAAACTGTTTTTT
v_gene: TRBV5-1; len: 15; d_gene: -; j_gene: TRBJ2-1; abundance: -; CDR3aa: CASSLEADAYNEQFF; CDR3nt: TGCGCCAGCAGCTTGGAAGCGGATGCCTACAATGAGCAGTTCTTC
v_gene: TRBV2; len: 14; d_gene: -; j_gene: TRBJ1-5; abundance: once; CDR3aa: CASVQVVGVEPQHF; CDR3nt: TGTGCCAGCGTACAGGTCGTTGGCGTGGAGCCCCAGCATTTT
v_gene: TRBV24-1; len: 15; d_gene: TRBD2; j_gene: TRBJ2-3; abundance: -; CDR3aa: CATSDSAGGRDTQYF; CDR3nt: TGTGCCACCAGTGATTCAGCGGGAGGTAGAGATACGCAGTATTTT
v_gene: TRBV7-8; len: 14; d_gene: -; j_gene: TRBJ1-6; abundance: once; CDR3aa: CASSLVGGPSPLHF; CDR3nt: TGTGCCAGCAGCTTAGTTGGAGGGCCTTCACCCCTCCACTTT
v_gene: TRBV29-1; len: 14; d_gene: -; j_gene: TRBJ2-5; abundance: many; CDR3aa: CSVEDLLRQETQYF; CDR3nt: TGCAGCGTTGAAGATCTATTGAGACAAGAGACCCAGTACTTC
v_gene: TRBV7-3; len: 17; d_gene: -; j_gene: TRBJ2-3; abundance: -; CDR3aa: CASSPDGLAMRTDTQYF; CDR3nt: TGTGCCAGCAGCCCCGACGGGCTAGCGATGCGCACAGATACGCAGTATTTT
v_gene: TRBV9; len: 15; d_gene: TRBD1; j_gene: TRBJ1-4; abundance: -; CDR3aa: CASSADQGVNEKLFF; CDR3nt: TGTGCCAGCAGCGCTGATCAGGGGGTGAACGAAAAACTGTTTTTT
v_gene: TRBV18; len: 15; d_gene: TRBD1; j_gene: TRBJ1-2; abundance: few; CDR3aa: CASSPLGDSLYGYTF; CDR3nt: TGTGCCAGCTCACCACTCGGGGACAGCCTCTATGGCTACACCTTC
v_gene: TRBV3-1/TRBV3-2; len: 15; d_gene: -; j_gene: TRBJ2-7; abundance: -; CDR3aa: CASSLLFGQAYEQYF; CDR3nt: TGTGCCAGCAGCCTCTTATTTGGGCAAGCCTACGAGCAGTACTTC
v_gene: TRBV7-8; len: 13; d_gene: -; j_gene: TRBJ2-3; abundance: -; CDR3aa: CASSLGRDDTQYF; CDR3nt: TGTGCCAGCAGCTTAGGGCGGGACGATACGCAGTATTTT
v_gene: TRBV6-5; len: 15; d_gene: TRBD1; j_gene: TRBJ1-1; abundance: -; CDR3aa: CASSSPQDRETEAFF; CDR3nt: TGTGCCAGCAGTTCGCCCCAGGACAGGGAGACTGAAGCTTTCTTT
v_gene: TRBV5-1; len: 14; d_gene: TRBD1; j_gene: TRBJ2-7; abundance: once; CDR3aa: CASSLGDRGHEQYF; CDR3nt: TGCGCCAGCAGCTTGGGGGACAGGGGTCACGAGCAGTACTTC
v_gene: TRBV9; len: 15; d_gene: TRBD1; j_gene: TRBJ1-1; abundance: -; CDR3aa: CASSARTGLNTEAFF; CDR3nt: TGTGCCAGCAGCGCCCGGACAGGACTGAACACTGAAGCTTTCTTT
v_gene: TRBV2; len: 13; d_gene: -; j_gene: TRBJ1-1; abundance: -; CDR3aa: CASSVEGNTEAFF; CDR3nt: TGTGCCAGCAGTGTTGAGGGAAACACTGAAGCTTTCTTT
v_gene: TRBV2; len: 12; d_gene: -; j_gene: TRBJ2-3; abundance: -; CDR3aa: CASSIGGDTQYF; CDR3nt: TGTGCCAGCAGTATCGGAGGGGATACGCAGTATTTT
v_gene: TRBV5-1; len: 15; d_gene: TRBD2; j_gene: TRBJ2-5; abundance: -; CDR3aa: CASTLAGGPRETQYF; CDR3nt: TGCGCCAGCACATTAGCGGGAGGGCCGAGGGAGACCCAGTACTTC
v_gene: TRBV19; len: 14; d_gene: -; j_gene: TRBJ2-7; abundance: -; CDR3aa: CASSMPSSTYEQYF; CDR3nt: TGTGCCAGTAGTATGCCAAGTTCTACCTACGAGCAGTACTTC
v_gene: TRBV27; len: 16; d_gene: TRBD1; j_gene: TRBJ1-2; abundance: -; CDR3aa: CASSFAGGRRNYGYTF; CDR3nt: TGTGCCAGCAGTTTTGCAGGGGGTCGAAGGAACTATGGCTACACCTTC
v_gene: TRBV5-6; len: 16; d_gene: TRBD2; j_gene: TRBJ2-7; abundance: once; CDR3aa: CASSIGPSGGQDEQYF; CDR3nt: TGTGCCAGCAGCATAGGCCCTAGCGGGGGACAGGACGAGCAGTACTTC
v_gene: TRBV21-1; len: 10; d_gene: -; j_gene: TRBJ2-7; abundance: few; CDR3aa: CASRVYEQYF; CDR3nt: TGTGCCAGTCGGGTCTACGAGCAGTACTTC
v_gene: TRBV7-3; len: 14; d_gene: TRBD2; j_gene: TRBJ2-1; abundance: -; CDR3aa: CASSPQGTSNEQFF; CDR3nt: TGTGCCAGCAGCCCCCAGGGGACTAGCAATGAGCAGTTCTTC
v_gene: TRBV19; len: 16; d_gene: TRBD1; j_gene: TRBJ2-5; abundance: many; CDR3aa: CASSQLRDRGRETQYF; CDR3nt: TGTGCCAGTAGTCAACTCCGGGACAGGGGTCGGGAGACCCAGTACTTC
v_gene: TRBV10-3; len: 14; d_gene: -; j_gene: TRBJ1-1; abundance: -; CDR3aa: CAISESRVNTEAFF; CDR3nt: TGTGCCATCAGTGAGTCGCGGGTGAACACTGAAGCTTTCTTT
v_gene: TRBV9; len: 15; d_gene: -; j_gene: TRBJ2-2; abundance: -; CDR3aa: CASSVEGVGTGELFF; CDR3nt: TGTGCCAGCAGCGTAGAGGGAGTAGGAACCGGGGAGCTGTTTTTT
v_gene: TRBV7-8; len: 16; d_gene: -; j_gene: TRBJ1-1; abundance: -; CDR3aa: CASSPRGGTMNTEAFF; CDR3nt: TGTGCCAGCAGCCCCCGGGGGGGGACGATGAACACTGAAGCTTTCTTT
v_gene: TRBV27; len: 17; d_gene: TRBD2; j_gene: TRBJ2-5; abundance: -; CDR3aa: CANLGLAGDGGYETQYF; CDR3nt: TGTGCCAACCTGGGACTAGCGGGAGATGGGGGCTATGAGACCCAGTACTTC
v_gene: TRBV5-8; len: 15; d_gene: TRBD2; j_gene: TRBJ2-3; abundance: -; CDR3aa: CASSWGTSGTDTQYF; CDR3nt: TGTGCCAGCAGCTGGGGGACTAGCGGCACAGATACGCAGTATTTT
v_gene: TRBV6-4; len: 17; d_gene: TRBD2; j_gene: TRBJ2-2; abundance: -; CDR3aa: CASSDSGRGRNTGELFF; CDR3nt: TGTGCCAGCAGTGACTCGGGGCGGGGGAGAAACACCGGGGAGCTGTTTTTT
v_gene: TRBV10-3; len: 15; d_gene: -; j_gene: TRBJ2-5; abundance: -; CDR3aa: CAIRDAGGKQETQYF; CDR3nt: TGTGCCATCAGGGACGCTGGCGGGAAACAAGAGACCCAGTACTTC
v_gene: TRBV4-1; len: 15; d_gene: TRBD2; j_gene: TRBJ2-5; abundance: -; CDR3aa: CASSQGLAGVETQYF; CDR3nt: TGCGCCAGCAGCCAAGGACTAGCGGGAGTAGAGACCCAGTACTTC
v_gene: TRBV5-1; len: 15; d_gene: TRBD2; j_gene: TRBJ2-1; abundance: -; CDR3aa: CASKKGTSGKGEQFF; CDR3nt: TGCGCCAGCAAAAAAGGGACTAGCGGGAAGGGTGAGCAGTTCTTC
v_gene: TRBV5-4; len: 16; d_gene: TRBD1; j_gene: TRBJ2-6; abundance: -; CDR3aa: CASSNRGLPGANVLTF; CDR3nt: TGTGCCAGCAGCAACAGGGGGCTCCCTGGGGCCAACGTCCTGACTTTC
v_gene: TRBV5-1; len: 19; d_gene: TRBD2; j_gene: TRBJ2-1; abundance: many; CDR3aa: CASSLIGTSGFLGIYEQFF; CDR3nt: TGCGCCAGCAGCCTGATTGGGACTAGCGGTTTTCTAGGGATCTATGAGCAGTTCTTC
v_gene: TRBV7-3; len: 13; d_gene: -; j_gene: TRBJ1-1; abundance: once; CDR3aa: CASSKQGRAEAFF; CDR3nt: TGTGCCAGCAGCAAACAGGGTAGGGCTGAAGCTTTCTTT
v_gene: TRBV24-1; len: 14; d_gene: -; j_gene: TRBJ2-1; abundance: -; CDR3aa: CATSDFSEANEQFF; CDR3nt: TGTGCCACCAGTGATTTCTCAGAGGCCAATGAGCAGTTCTTC
v_gene: TRBV7-9; len: 16; d_gene: -; j_gene: TRBJ1-5; abundance: once; CDR3aa: CASSLVGGAGNQPQHF; CDR3nt: TGTGCCAGCAGCTTAGTCGGTGGGGCTGGAAATCAGCCCCAGCATTTT
v_gene: TRBV30; len: 12; d_gene: -; j_gene: TRBJ1-2; abundance: -; CDR3aa: CAWSVQGSGYTF; CDR3nt: TGTGCCTGGAGTGTACAAGGGAGTGGCTACACCTTC
v_gene: TRBV19; len: 16; d_gene: TRBD1; j_gene: TRBJ2-7; abundance: -; CDR3aa: CASSIKEGQGLYEQYF; CDR3nt: TGTGCCAGTAGTATAAAGGAGGGACAGGGTTTATACGAGCAGTACTTC
v_gene: TRBV3-1/TRBV3-2; len: 17; d_gene: -; j_gene: TRBJ2-5; abundance: few; CDR3aa: CASSPLLGAGAQETQYF; CDR3nt: TGTGCCAGCAGCCCCCTCCTGGGGGCGGGTGCACAAGAGACCCAGTACTTC
v_gene: TRBV18; len: 17; d_gene: -; j_gene: TRBJ2-6; abundance: -; CDR3aa: CASSPNRVSSGANVLTF; CDR3nt: TGTGCCAGCTCACCAAACAGGGTCAGCTCTGGGGCCAACGTCCTGACTTTC
v_gene: TRBV6-4; len: 14; d_gene: -; j_gene: TRBJ2-3; abundance: -; CDR3aa: CASSEEGDTDTQYF; CDR3nt: TGTGCCAGCAGCGAGGAAGGTGACACAGATACGCAGTATTTT
v_gene: TRBV20-1; len: 15; d_gene: TRBD1; j_gene: TRBJ2-7; abundance: -; CDR3aa: CSASVSGQASYEQYF; CDR3nt: TGCAGTGCTAGTGTGTCGGGACAGGCTTCCTACGAGCAGTACTTC
v_gene: TRBV4-1; len: 17; d_gene: TRBD1; j_gene: TRBJ1-1; abundance: few; CDR3aa: CASSQDLRGRRNTEAFF; CDR3nt: TGCGCCAGCAGCCAAGATCTCAGGGGGCGCCGGAACACTGAAGCTTTCTTT
v_gene: TRBV6-5; len: 13; d_gene: -; j_gene: TRBJ1-5; abundance: many; CDR3aa: CASRPQVNQPQHF; CDR3nt: TGTGCCAGCCGTCCACAGGTCAATCAGCCCCAGCATTTT
v_gene: TRBV6-6; len: 14; d_gene: TRBD2; j_gene: TRBJ2-3; abundance: -; CDR3aa: CASSRLAATDTQYF; CDR3nt: TGTGCCAGCAGTAGACTAGCAGCCACAGATACGCAGTATTTT
v_gene: TRBV5-4; len: 16; d_gene: TRBD2; j_gene: TRBJ2-3; abundance: -; CDR3aa: CASSLGLAGAADTQYF; CDR3nt: TGTGCCAGCAGCTTGGGTCTAGCGGGCGCAGCAGATACGCAGTATTTT
v_gene: TRBV29-1; len: 12; d_gene: -; j_gene: TRBJ2-7; abundance: -; CDR3aa: CSVKQEPYEQYF; CDR3nt: TGCAGCGTTAAACAGGAGCCCTACGAGCAGTACTTC